Below are 32 T cell receptor beta chains sequenced from a single sample in a study of early T cells in non-severe SARS-CoV-2 infection. MiXCR, applied by TCRdb to the 5' RACE reads, yields one record per CDR3 protein. Of 88,000 or so distinct CDR3 sequences in the sample, more than 13% were seen once. The sequencing input was whole blood. These TCRs come from an adult who was a healthcare worker with PCR-confirmed SARS-CoV-2 infection or an uninfected control (not recorded which).

The sample holds a few counts of this clonotype. The rearrangement links TRBV21-1 to TRBJ1-6; TRBD1 is the table's D call and was not checked against the DNA. TRBV21-1 is marked as a pseudogene. The CDR3 is made up of 17 amino acids. The CDR3 coding sequence is TGTGCCAGCAGCAAACGCATTACAGGAATCCTAAATTCACCCCTCCACTTT. This sequence encodes CASSKRITGILNSPLHF.

The gene calls are TRBV20-1 and TRBJ2-5; the match to TRBD2 covers 7 bases. V lost 6 bases and J lost 5; bases outside the gene matches: 6. CDR3 size: 12 residues. CDR1 DFQATT and CDR2 SNEGSKA come from the germline V gene (reference sequence). The CDR3 DNA sequence: TGCAGTGCGCGACTAGCTCGGGAGACCCAGTACTTC. Translated: CSARLARETQYF.

This chain uses TRBV29-1 with TRBJ1-3; 7 bases agree with TRBD1. Trimming removed 4 bases from V and 0 bases from J; junction bases left unmatched: 12. The CDR3 loop spans 17 amino acids. Per germline, CDR1 SQVTM and CDR2 ANQGSEA. The CDR3 is CSVAGRQGDISGNTIYF. CDR3 DNA sequence: TGCAGCGTTGCAGGTCGACAGGGAGACATCTCTGGAAACACCATATATTTT.

This clonotype was seen only a few times. The chain is built from TRBV7-9 and TRBJ2-2; a weak D match, TRBD2 (6 bases). Deletions cut 2 bases from V and 4 bases from J, with 11 bases between. The germline V gene encodes CDR1 SEHNR and CDR2 FQNEAQ (reference sequence). This CDR3 comprises 15 residues. CDR3 sequence: CASSLPGLFTGELFF. In DNA, the CDR3 is TGTGCCAGCAGCTTACCGGGACTCTTCACCGGGGAGCTGTTTTTT.

This clonotype was counted ten times or more. The gene calls are TRBV20-1 and TRBJ1-1, with D possibly TRBD1 on 5 matching bases. This CDR3 has 13 residues. Germline V gene data show CDR1 as DFQATT and CDR2 as SNEGSKA (reference sequence). Trimming shortened V by 5 bases and J by 6 bases, and 16 bases separated the two germline ends. CDR3 DNA sequence: TGCAGTGCTTCTCGGGGGAGTCAAGCTGAAGCTTTCTTT. Translated, it gives CSASRGSQAEAFF.

This clonotype was seen only a few times. This chain connects TRBV29-1 to TRBJ2-7; D gene unclear. Germline CDR1 SQVTM, CDR2 ANQGSEA. V lost 1 base and J lost 7, with 11 bases in between. CDR3 length equals 12 residues. The CDR3 protein is CSVEVARGEQYF. The CDR3 region has the DNA TGCAGCGTTGAAGTGGCTAGAGGAGAGCAGTACTTC.

V and J are TRBV18 and TRBJ1-4; a possible D gene is TRBD1 (6 bases). Trimming pared 2 bases from V and 8 bases from J, leaving 15 bases between. Germline values: CDR1 KGHSH, CDR2 LQKENI. The length of the CDR3 is 15 residues. The CDR3 coding sequence is TGTGCCAGCTCACCAACACCAGGGGCGCGAGAAAAACTGTTTTTT. Protein: CASSPTPGAREKLFF.

This clonotype was seen a few times. The chain links TRBV20-1 to TRBJ2-1, with TRBD2 identical over 9 bases. CDR1 and CDR2 (germline): DFQATT, SNEGSKA (reference sequence). The CDR3 is 16 amino acids. Trimming took 6 bases from V and 5 from J; bases not matched to a gene: 14. CDR3 sequence reads: CSAEANGLAYDNEQFF. CDR3 nucleotide sequence: TGCAGTGCAGAAGCAAACGGACTAGCGTATGACAATGAGCAGTTCTTC.

This clonotype was counted at least ten times. The chain uses TRBV28 and TRBJ1-1; unclear D gene. The CDR3 sequence is 11 residues long. From germline, CDR1 is MDHEN and CDR2 SYDVKM. V was trimmed by 10 bases and J by 4 bases, leaving 10 bases between them. The CDR3 here is CATTRGTEAFF. The DNA of the CDR3 is TGTGCCACCACGCGAGGCACTGAAGCTTTCTTT.

This rearrangement joins TRBV5-5 to TRBJ1-1; D is uncertain. Trimming shortened V by 0 bases and J by 7 bases, and 10 bases separated the two germline ends. CDR3 length: 13 residues. Germline CDR1 SGHKS, CDR2 YYEKEE (reference sequence). The CDR3 loop reads CASSLALRDEAFF. Here the CDR3 DNA reads TGTGCCAGCAGCTTGGCTTTACGGGATGAAGCTTTCTTT.

The V and J genes are TRBV2 and TRBJ2-7; D unclear. Deletions cut 6 bases from V and 1 base from J, with 10 bases between. Germline CDR1 and CDR2: SNHLY and FYNNEI. The CDR3 is 13 residues long. The CDR3 protein is CASSRDHSYEQYF. The CDR3 nucleotides are TGTGCCAGCAGCCGTGACCATTCCTACGAGCAGTACTTC.

This clonotype was seen only a few times. This chain uses TRBV30 with TRBJ1-5; no definite D call. CDR3 size: 12 residues. From germline, CDR1 is GTSNPN and CDR2 SVGIG (reference sequence). V lost 3 bases, J lost 4 bases, and 7 bases lay in between. CDR3: CAWSARNQPQHF. As DNA, the CDR3 is TGTGCCTGGAGCGCACGGAATCAGCCCCAGCATTTT. The complete variable domain, with remaining parts taken from reference TRBV30 and TRBJ1-5, reads SQTIHQWPATLVQPVGSPLSLECTVEGTSNPNLYWYRQAAGRGLQLLFYSVGIGQISSEVPQNLSASRPQDRQFILSSKKLLLSDSGFYLCAWSARNQPQHFGDGTRLSIL.

The V and J genes are TRBV6-1 and TRBJ1-4; weak D call: TRBD1 (6 bases). The ends were cut back, 7 bases at V and 6 bases at J, with 18 bases in the middle. This CDR3 has 15 residues. CDR1 and CDR2 from the germline V gene are MNHNS and SASEGT. CDR3 sequence: CASTPLRPGDEKLFF. CDR3 DNA sequence: TGTGCCAGCACTCCCCTGAGGCCAGGGGATGAAAAACTGTTTTTT.

This clonotype was detected many times. The chain carries TRBV30 and TRBJ2-1, with 9 bases fitting TRBD1. CDR3 length: 15 residues. CDR1 and CDR2 from the germline V gene are GTSNPN and SVGIG (reference sequence). The J segment lost 3 bases and the V segment lost 4 bases, leaving 7 bases of the junction unmatched. The CDR3: CAWKPGQGVYNEQFF. CDR3 DNA sequence: TGTGCCTGGAAGCCGGGACAGGGCGTCTACAATGAGCAGTTCTTC.

The rearrangement links TRBV9 to TRBJ2-5; D is unresolved. Germline CDR1 SGDLS, CDR2 YYNGEE. Deletions cut 0 bases from V and 7 bases from J, with 7 bases between. This CDR3 comprises 12 residues. As DNA, the CDR3 is TGTGCCAGCAGCGTAGGATCCGGGACCCAGTACTTC. This sequence encodes CASSVGSGTQYF.

The chain couples TRBV5-1 to TRBJ2-3; 14 bases fit TRBD2. From germline, CDR1 is SGHRS and CDR2 YFSETQ. V dropped 4 bases and J dropped 0; count of bases not matched to a gene: 7. The CDR3 has 18 residues. The CDR3 DNA sequence: TGCGCCAGCAGCCAAGGACTAGCGGGAGGATCTAGCACAGATACGCAGTATTTT. This encodes CASSQGLAGGSSTDTQYF.

In this sample, this clonotype turned up many times. J is TRBJ2-1 and V is TRBV5-1; 10 bases are a match to TRBD2. With 3 bases clipped from V and 0 bases from J, the junction kept 6 bases outside the gene matches. The CDR3 runs 17 residues. The V gene's germline CDR1 is SGHRS and CDR2 YFSETQ. The CDR3 is CASSSGLAIDSYNEQFF. For the CDR3, the DNA is TGCGCCAGCAGCTCGGGACTAGCGATCGACTCCTACAATGAGCAGTTCTTC.

This clonotype was found a few times. The chain has TRBV10-3 and TRBJ2-2; D is unclear. CDR1 is ENHRY, CDR2 SYGVKD, per germline. CDR3 length: 14 amino acids. V was shortened by 4 bases and J by 8 bases, with 14 bases between the two germline ends. The DNA for the CDR3 is TGTGCCATCAGTGCCGGAGCTCGGTCGGGGGAGCTGTTTTTT. The encoded protein is CAISAGARSGELFF.

The rearrangement links TRBV7-9 to TRBJ1-6; D gene unclear. With 1 base removed from V and 9 bases from J, the gap between germline ends came to 13 bases. The CDR3 loop spans 15 amino acids. CDR1 is SEHNR and CDR2 is FQNEAQ in the germline V gene (reference sequence). The CDR3 region is CASSLGGSDLSPLHF. The CDR3 DNA reads TGTGCCAGCAGCTTAGGAGGCTCGGATCTTTCACCCCTCCACTTT.

This clonotype showed up just a few times. The chain is built from TRBV7-3 and TRBJ2-2, with TRBD2 matching over 7 bases. J gave up 0 bases and V 1 base, and 2 bases lay outside the gene matches. CDR1 and CDR2 from the germline V gene are SGHTA and FQGTGA. The CDR3 length is 16 residues. CDR3 amino acids: CASSLNAGANTGELFF. CDR3 nucleotides: TGTGCCAGCAGCTTAAATGCGGGGGCGAACACCGGGGAGCTGTTTTTT.

In DNA form, the CDR3 reads TGCGCCAGCAGCCAGGGATTCAACACTGAAGCTTTCTTT. Encoded protein: CASSQGFNTEAFF. The chain recombines TRBV4-1 with TRBJ1-1; D not certain. CDR1 and CDR2 from the germline V gene are MGHRA and YSYEKL. This CDR3 spans 13 amino acids. With 3 bases removed from V and 2 bases from J, the gap between germline ends came to 7 bases.

This clonotype was counted between two and nine times. The gene calls are TRBV4-2 and TRBJ1-4; D is ambiguous. The CDR3 sequence is 16 residues long. From germline, CDR1 is LGHNA and CDR2 YNFKEQ. Trimming shortened V by 3 bases and J by 4 bases, and 15 bases separated the two germline ends. The CDR3 here is CASSQDPGRDNEKLFF. The CDR3 nucleotides are TGTGCCAGCAGCCAGGACCCGGGGAGGGATAATGAAAAACTGTTTTTT.

In its sample, this clonotype was seen a few times. V usage is TRBV20-1 and J usage is TRBJ2-3; 12 nucleotides line up with TRBD2. V lost 1 base and J lost 4; bases outside the gene matches: 3. Germline V gene data show CDR1 as DFQATT and CDR2 as SNEGSKA (reference sequence). The CDR3 is 15 amino acids. The CDR3 DNA sequence: TGCAGTGCTAGAGGTTCTAGCGGGAGGGCAGATACGCAGTATTTT. Its translation: CSARGSSGRADTQYF.

The rearrangement joins TRBV28 to TRBJ1-1; unclear D gene. V was cut by 6 bases and J by 5 bases, with 7 bases left in between. Germline loops: CDR1 MDHEN, CDR2 SYDVKM. The CDR3 covers 11 residues. The CDR3 nucleotides read TGTGCCAGCAGGGATACGACTGAAGCTTTCTTT. This gives the protein CASRDTTEAFF.

The rearrangement uses TRBV28 and TRBJ2-1, with 10 nucleotides matching TRBD2. Germline V gene lookup returns CDR1 MDHEN and CDR2 SYDVKM. V shed 5 bases and J 6 bases; nucleotides not matched to a gene: 10. The CDR3 is 16 residues long. This CDR3 reads CASSTLAGVFGNEQFF. CDR3 bases: TGTGCCAGCAGTACCCTAGCGGGAGTGTTTGGCAATGAGCAGTTCTTC.

This clonotype was counted at least ten times. This chain links TRBV7-8 with TRBJ2-6; 8 bases line up with TRBD2. V lost 1 base and J lost 0; bases outside the gene matches: 2. CDR3 size: 17 residues. Germline-derived CDR1 and CDR2 are SGHVS and FQNEAQ. For the CDR3, the DNA is TGTGCCAGCAGCTTAGTAGCGGGGCTCTCTGGGGCCAACGTCCTGACTTTC. It codes for CASSLVAGLSGANVLTF.

This clonotype was counted only a few times. This chain joins TRBV4-1 and TRBJ1-4; TRBD1 aligns across 7 bases. Germline-derived CDR1 and CDR2 are MGHRA and YSYEKL. This CDR3 is 16 amino acids long. V was clipped by 0 bases and J by 4 bases; unmatched bases: 5. The CDR3 loop is CASSQDLRDSNEKLFF. The CDR3 nucleotides are TGCGCCAGCAGCCAAGACTTAAGGGACAGTAATGAAAAACTGTTTTTT.

The chain is built from TRBV5-1 and TRBJ2-7, with 7 bases identical to TRBD2. J gave up 0 bases and V 1 base, and 13 bases lay outside the gene matches. The CDR3 covers 18 residues. The germline gives CDR1 SGHRS, CDR2 YFSETQ. Here the CDR3 DNA reads TGCGCCAGCAGCTTGAGAGAGAGTAGCGGGTCTAACTCCTACGAGCAGTACTTC. This translates into CASSLRESSGSNSYEQYF.

V usage is TRBV10-2 and J usage is TRBJ1-1; tentatively, D is TRBD1 (5 bases). V was trimmed by 6 bases and J by 8 bases, leaving 19 bases between them. This CDR3 has 14 amino acids. Germline V gene data show CDR1 as WSHSY and CDR2 as SAAADI. The CDR3 nucleotides read TGCGCCAGCAGAAGAGAGGGCCGGGGCTCCGAAGCTTTCTTT. Its protein product is CASRREGRGSEAFF.

This clonotype was seen many times. The rearrangement links TRBV28 to TRBJ2-5; D not certain. The germline V gene encodes CDR1 MDHEN and CDR2 SYDVKM. This CDR3 is built from 14 residues. Trimming stripped 8 bases from V and 0 bases from J, with 13 bases between. CDR3 residues: CASGPTTDQETQYF. For the CDR3, the DNA is TGTGCCAGCGGACCTACGACTGACCAAGAGACCCAGTACTTC.

In this sample, this clonotype turned up many times. V gene TRBV11-2 combines with J gene TRBJ2-3; D unclear. This CDR3 region has 16 residues. Trimming removed 5 bases from V and 0 bases from J, with 15 bases in between. The germline gives CDR1 SGHAT, CDR2 FQNNGV. The CDR3: CASSQGSHRSTDTQYF. The CDR3 nucleotides are TGTGCCAGCAGCCAAGGTTCCCACCGGAGCACAGATACGCAGTATTTT. The full variable domain, in which reference TRBV11-2 and TRBJ2-3 provide the parts outside the CDR3, is EAGVAQSPRYKIIEKRQSVAFWCNPISGHATLYWYQQILGQGPKLLIQFQNNGVVDDSQLPKDRFSAERLKGVDSTLKIQPAKLEDSAVYLCASSQGSHRSTDTQYFGPGTRLTVL.

With respect to this clonotype: Because the CDR3 is missing its conserved closing phenylalanine or tryptophan, this is likely a read error. The J gene is TRBJ2-3, the V gene TRBV7-9; D remains unclear. The germline gives CDR1 SEHNR, CDR2 FQNEAQ (reference sequence). The CDR3 contains 12 residues. The V end was cut by 5 bases, the J end by 4 bases, with 7 bases between. The CDR3 DNA reads as TGTGCCAGCAGCCCCCTCGCAGATACGCAGTATTTG. Encoded protein: CASSPLADTQYL.